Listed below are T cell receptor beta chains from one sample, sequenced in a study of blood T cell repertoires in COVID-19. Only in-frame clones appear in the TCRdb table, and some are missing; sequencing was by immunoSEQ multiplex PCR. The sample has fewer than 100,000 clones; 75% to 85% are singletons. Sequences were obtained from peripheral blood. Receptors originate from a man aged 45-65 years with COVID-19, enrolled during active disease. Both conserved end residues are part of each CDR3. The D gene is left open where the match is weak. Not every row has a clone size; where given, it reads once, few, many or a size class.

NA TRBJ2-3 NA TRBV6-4 TGTGCCAGCAGTGACTCGAGGGGGGGCTCAGATACGCAGTATTTT CASSDSRGGSDTQYF
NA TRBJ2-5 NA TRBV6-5 TGTGCCAGCAGCTTCAGTGGGCGAGAGACCCAGTACTTC CASSFSGRETQYF
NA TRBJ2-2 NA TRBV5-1 TGCGCCAGCAGCTTGGTAGCAACCGCGAACACCGGGGAGCTGTTTTTT CASSLVATANTGELFF
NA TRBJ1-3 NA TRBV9 TGTGCCAGCAGCGTAGCTCCCACCGGCTCTGGAAACACCATATATTTT CASSVAPTGSGNTIYF
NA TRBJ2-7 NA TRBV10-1 TGCGCCAGCAGTGAGTCGTTAAACTCCTCCTACGAGCAGTACTTC CASSESLNSSYEQYF
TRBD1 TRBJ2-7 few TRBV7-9 TGTGCCAGCAGCCAGGACAGGGGTGGAAGGGAGCAGTACTTC CASSQDRGGREQYF
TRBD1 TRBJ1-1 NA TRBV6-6 TGTGCCAGCAGTTACGGGACAGGGGGCCGCGAAGCTTTCTTT CASSYGTGGREAFF
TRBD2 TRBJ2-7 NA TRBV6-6 TGTGCCAGCAGTTACTCGATAGCGGGAACCTACGAGCAGTACTTC CASSYSIAGTYEQYF
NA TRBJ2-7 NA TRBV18 TGTGCCAGCTCACCACCGATTACCGGGAGTATCTCCTACGAGCAGTACTTC CASSPPITGSISYEQYF
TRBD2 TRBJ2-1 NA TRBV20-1 TGCAGTGCTAGTTTAGCGGGAGAAGGAGGGAATGAGCAGTTCTTC CSASLAGEGGNEQFF
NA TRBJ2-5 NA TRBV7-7 TGTGCTAGCAGCTTATCGCAGGTACAAGAGACCCAGTACTTC CASSLSQVQETQYF
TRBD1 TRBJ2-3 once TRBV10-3 TGTGCCATGTTCCGGGACAGGGGAGTTTGGGCCACAGATACGCAGTATTTT CAMFRDRGVWATDTQYF
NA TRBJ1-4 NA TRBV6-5 TGTGCCAGCAGTAACAGTGCAACTAATGAAAAACTGTTTTTT CASSNSATNEKLFF
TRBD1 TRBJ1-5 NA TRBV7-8 TGTGCCAGCAGCTTACCACGGACAGGGGATAGCAATCAGCCCCAGCATTTT CASSLPRTGDSNQPQHF
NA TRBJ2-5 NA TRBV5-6 TGTGCCAGCAGCTTTTGGAGGGCTAAAGAGACCCAGTACTTC CASSFWRAKETQYF
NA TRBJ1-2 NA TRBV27 TGTGCCAGCAGTTTGGAGGTGGGGGCAGAAGGCACCTTC CASSLEVGAEGTF
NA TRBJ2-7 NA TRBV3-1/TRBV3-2 TGTGCCAGCACATCGACAGGCCCCTGGACGGAGTACTTC CASTSTGPWTEYF
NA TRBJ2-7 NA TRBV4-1 TGCGCCAGCAGCCAAGAACAGGGTCCCCACGAGCAGTACTTC CASSQEQGPHEQYF
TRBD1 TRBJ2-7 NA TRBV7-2 TGTGCCAGCAGCTTTTCCGGGACAGGGGGGTACGAGCAGTACTTC CASSFSGTGGYEQYF
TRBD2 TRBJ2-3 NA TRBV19 TGTGCCAGTAGTATTGGAGGAGCCGGGAGGGATACGCAGTATTTT CASSIGGAGRDTQYF
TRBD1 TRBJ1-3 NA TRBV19 TGTGCCAGCGGCCCCGGGACAGGGGTCTCTGGAAACACCATATATTTT CASGPGTGVSGNTIYF
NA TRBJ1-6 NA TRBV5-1 TGCGCCAGCAGCGCTGATATCCCAGGGTTATTCTCCTCACCCCTCCACTTT CASSADIPGLFSSPLHF
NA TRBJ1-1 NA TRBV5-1 TGCGCCAGCAGCCTAACAGGTTTGACTGAAGCTTTCTTT CASSLTGLTEAFF
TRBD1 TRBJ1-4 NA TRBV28 TGTGCCAGCAGCTCGCTGACAGGGACGAGTGAAAAACTGTTTTTT CASSSLTGTSEKLFF
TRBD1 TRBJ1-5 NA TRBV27 TGTGCCAGCAGACCGGGACAGAATAGCAATCAGCCCCAGCATTTT CASRPGQNSNQPQHF
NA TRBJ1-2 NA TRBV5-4 TGTGCCAGCAGCTTGTATTCCGGACAGACTAACTATGGCTACACCTTC CASSLYSGQTNYGYTF
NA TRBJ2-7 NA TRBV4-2 TGTGCCAGCAGCCAAGAGGAGACCCACTACGAGCAGTACTTC CASSQEETHYEQYF
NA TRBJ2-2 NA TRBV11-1 TGTGCCAGCGAAACAGGTTATACCGGGGAGCTGTTTTTT CASETGYTGELFF
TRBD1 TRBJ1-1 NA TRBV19 TGTGCCAGTAGTATCCCTTCGACAGGGGGGGCTGAAGCTTTCTTT CASSIPSTGGAEAFF
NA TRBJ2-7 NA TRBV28 TGTGCCAGCAGATTCACAGGGTCGACCTACGAGCAGTACTTC CASRFTGSTYEQYF
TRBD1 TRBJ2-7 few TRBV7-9 TGTGCCACCCGGACAGGGAGCTCCTACGAGCAGTACTTC CATRTGSSYEQYF
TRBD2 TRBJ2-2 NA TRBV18 TGTGCCAGCTCACCTCTGGGACTAGCGGGAGCGACCGGGGAGCTGTTTTTT CASSPLGLAGATGELFF
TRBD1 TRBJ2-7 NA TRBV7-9 TGTGCCAGCAGCCTGACCGGGACAGGACGCTGGTACTTC CASSLTGTGRWYF
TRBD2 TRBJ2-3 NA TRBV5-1 TGCGCCAGCAGCCCGGGGACTAGAGGGCCTTTTGATACGCAGTATTTT CASSPGTRGPFDTQYF
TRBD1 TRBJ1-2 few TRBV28 TGTGCCAGCGAGGGACAGGGGCCACCTAACTATGGCTACACCTTC CASEGQGPPNYGYTF
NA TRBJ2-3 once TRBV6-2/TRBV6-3 TGTGCCAGCAGTCGAGTCCAGGGCTACACAGATACGCAGTATTTT CASSRVQGYTDTQYF
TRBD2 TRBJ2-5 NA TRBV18 TGTGCCAGCTCACCGGGACTAGCGGGAGAGACCCAGTACTTC CASSPGLAGETQYF
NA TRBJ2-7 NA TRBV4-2 TGTGCCAGCAGCCAAGATTTGGGTAGCTCGGACGAGCAGTACTTC CASSQDLGSSDEQYF